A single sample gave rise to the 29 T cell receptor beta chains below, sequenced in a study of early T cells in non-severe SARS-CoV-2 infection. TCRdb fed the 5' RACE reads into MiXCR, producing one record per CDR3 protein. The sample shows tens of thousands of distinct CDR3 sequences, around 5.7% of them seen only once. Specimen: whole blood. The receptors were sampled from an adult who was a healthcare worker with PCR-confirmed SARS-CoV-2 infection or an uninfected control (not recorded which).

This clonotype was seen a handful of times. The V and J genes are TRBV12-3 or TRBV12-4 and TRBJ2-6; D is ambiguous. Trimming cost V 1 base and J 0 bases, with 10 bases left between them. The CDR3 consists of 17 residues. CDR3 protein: CASSLVISHSGANVLTF. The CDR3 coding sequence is TGTGCCAGCAGTTTAGTTATCAGTCACTCTGGGGCCAACGTCCTGACTTTC.

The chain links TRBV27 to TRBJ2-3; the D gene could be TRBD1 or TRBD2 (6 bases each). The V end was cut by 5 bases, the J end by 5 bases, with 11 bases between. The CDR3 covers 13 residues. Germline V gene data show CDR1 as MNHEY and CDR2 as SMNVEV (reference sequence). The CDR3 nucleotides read TGTGCCAGCAGTGCCGGGGGCGGAGATACGCAGTATTTT. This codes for CASSAGGGDTQYF.

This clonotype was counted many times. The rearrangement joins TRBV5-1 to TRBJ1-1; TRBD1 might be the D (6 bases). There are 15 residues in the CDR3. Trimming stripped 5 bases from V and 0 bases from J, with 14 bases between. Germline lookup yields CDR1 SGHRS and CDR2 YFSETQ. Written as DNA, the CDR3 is TGCGCCAGCAGAGTTTTGTCAGGGGTGAACACTGAAGCTTTCTTT. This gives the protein CASRVLSGVNTEAFF.

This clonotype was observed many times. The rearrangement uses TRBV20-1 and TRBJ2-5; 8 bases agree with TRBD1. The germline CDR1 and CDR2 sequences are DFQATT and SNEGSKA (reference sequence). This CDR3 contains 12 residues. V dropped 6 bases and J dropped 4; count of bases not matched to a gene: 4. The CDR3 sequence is CSADRGRETQYF. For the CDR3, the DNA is TGCAGTGCCGACAGGGGTCGAGAGACCCAGTACTTC.

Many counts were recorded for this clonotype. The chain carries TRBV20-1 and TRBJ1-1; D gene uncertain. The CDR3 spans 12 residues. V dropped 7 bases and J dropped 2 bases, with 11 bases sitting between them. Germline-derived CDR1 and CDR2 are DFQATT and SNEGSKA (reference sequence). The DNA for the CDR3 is TGCAGTGGCAGGACGGATAACACTGAAGCTTTCTTT. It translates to CSGRTDNTEAFF.

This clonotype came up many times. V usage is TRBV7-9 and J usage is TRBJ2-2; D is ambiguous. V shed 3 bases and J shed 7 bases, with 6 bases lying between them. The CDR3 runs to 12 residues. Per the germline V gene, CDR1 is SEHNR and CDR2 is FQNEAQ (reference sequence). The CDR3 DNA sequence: TGTGCCAGCAGCTTTGAGGTCGGGGAGCTGTTTTTT. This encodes CASSFEVGELFF.

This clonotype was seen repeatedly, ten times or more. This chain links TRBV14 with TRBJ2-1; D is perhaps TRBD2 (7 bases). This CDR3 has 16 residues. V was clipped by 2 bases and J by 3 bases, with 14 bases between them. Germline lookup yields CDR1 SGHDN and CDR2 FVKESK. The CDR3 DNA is TGTGCCAGCAGCCAAATGCGCGGGGGCCTCTACAATGAGCAGTTCTTC. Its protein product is CASSQMRGGLYNEQFF.

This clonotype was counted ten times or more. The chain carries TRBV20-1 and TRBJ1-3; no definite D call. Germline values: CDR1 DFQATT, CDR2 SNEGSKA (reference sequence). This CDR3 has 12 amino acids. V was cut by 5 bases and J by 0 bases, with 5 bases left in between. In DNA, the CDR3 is TGCAGTGCTCGTATCTCTGGAAACACCATATATTTT. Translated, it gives CSARISGNTIYF.

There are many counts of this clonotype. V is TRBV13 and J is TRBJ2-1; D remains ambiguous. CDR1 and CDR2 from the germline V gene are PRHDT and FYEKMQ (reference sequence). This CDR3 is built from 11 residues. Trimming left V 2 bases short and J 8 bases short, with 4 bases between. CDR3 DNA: TGTGCCAGCAGCTTACGTTATGAGCAGTTCTTC. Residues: CASSLRYEQFF.

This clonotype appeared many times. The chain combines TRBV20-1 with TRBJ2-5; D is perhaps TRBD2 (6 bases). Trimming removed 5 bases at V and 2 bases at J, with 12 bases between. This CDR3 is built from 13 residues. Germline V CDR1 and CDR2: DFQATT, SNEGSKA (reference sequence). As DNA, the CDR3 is TGCAGTGCTCCTGGGACTCTGCAAGAGACCCAGTACTTC. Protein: CSAPGTLQETQYF.

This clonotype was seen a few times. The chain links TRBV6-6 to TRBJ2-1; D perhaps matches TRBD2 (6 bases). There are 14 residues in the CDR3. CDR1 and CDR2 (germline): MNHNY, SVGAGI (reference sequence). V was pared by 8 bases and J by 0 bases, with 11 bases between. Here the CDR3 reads CASLGSGSYNEQFF. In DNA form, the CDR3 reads TGTGCCAGCTTAGGTAGCGGCTCCTACAATGAGCAGTTCTTC.

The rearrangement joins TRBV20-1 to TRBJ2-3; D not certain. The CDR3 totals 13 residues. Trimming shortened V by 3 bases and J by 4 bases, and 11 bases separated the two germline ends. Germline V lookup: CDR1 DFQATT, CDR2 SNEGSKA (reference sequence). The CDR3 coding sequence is TGCAGTGCTAGGGCCAGCAGGCCAGATACGCAGTATTTT. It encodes CSARASRPDTQYF.

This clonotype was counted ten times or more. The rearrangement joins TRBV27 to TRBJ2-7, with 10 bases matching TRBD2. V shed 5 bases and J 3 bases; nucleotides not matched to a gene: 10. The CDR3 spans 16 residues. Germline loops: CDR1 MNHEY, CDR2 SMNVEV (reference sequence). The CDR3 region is CASSPTSGERFYEQYF. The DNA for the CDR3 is TGTGCCAGCAGTCCCACTAGCGGGGAGCGGTTCTACGAGCAGTACTTC.

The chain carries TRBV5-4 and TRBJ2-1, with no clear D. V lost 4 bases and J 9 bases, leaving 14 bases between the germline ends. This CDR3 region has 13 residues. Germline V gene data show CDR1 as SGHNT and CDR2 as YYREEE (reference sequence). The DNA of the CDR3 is TGTGCCAGCAGCACAATGGACGGACGTGAGCAGTTCTTC. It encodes CASSTMDGREQFF.

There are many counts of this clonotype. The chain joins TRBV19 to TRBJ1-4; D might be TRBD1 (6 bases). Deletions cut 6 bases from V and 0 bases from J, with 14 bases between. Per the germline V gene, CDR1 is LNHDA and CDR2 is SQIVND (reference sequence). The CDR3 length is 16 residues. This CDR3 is CASRSRRGATNEKLFF. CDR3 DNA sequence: TGTGCCAGTAGGTCAAGGAGGGGGGCAACTAATGAAAAACTGTTTTTT.

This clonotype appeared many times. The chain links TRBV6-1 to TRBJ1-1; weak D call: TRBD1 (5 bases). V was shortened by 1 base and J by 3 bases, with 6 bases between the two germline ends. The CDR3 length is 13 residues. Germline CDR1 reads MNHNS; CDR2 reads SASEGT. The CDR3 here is CASSEGTYTEAFF. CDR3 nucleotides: TGTGCCAGCAGTGAAGGGACATACACTGAAGCTTTCTTT.

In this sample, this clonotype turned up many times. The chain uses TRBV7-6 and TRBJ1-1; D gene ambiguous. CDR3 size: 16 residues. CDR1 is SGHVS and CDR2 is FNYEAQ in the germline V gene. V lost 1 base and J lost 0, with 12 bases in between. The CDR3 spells CASSLGETTLNTEAFF. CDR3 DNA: TGTGCCAGCAGCTTAGGCGAGACTACCCTGAACACTGAAGCTTTCTTT.

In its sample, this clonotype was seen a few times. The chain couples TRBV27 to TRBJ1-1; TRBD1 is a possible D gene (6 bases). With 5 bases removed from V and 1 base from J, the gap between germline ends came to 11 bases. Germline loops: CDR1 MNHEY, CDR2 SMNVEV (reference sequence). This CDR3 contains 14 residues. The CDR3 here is CASSQQGKNTEAFF. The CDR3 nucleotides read TGTGCCAGCAGTCAGCAGGGGAAGAACACTGAAGCTTTCTTT.

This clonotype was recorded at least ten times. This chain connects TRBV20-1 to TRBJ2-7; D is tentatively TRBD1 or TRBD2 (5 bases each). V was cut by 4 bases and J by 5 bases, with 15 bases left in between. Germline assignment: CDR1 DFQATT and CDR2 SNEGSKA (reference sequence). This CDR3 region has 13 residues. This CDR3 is CSATGQEWNEQYF. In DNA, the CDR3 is TGCAGTGCTACGGGGCAGGAATGGAACGAGCAGTACTTC.

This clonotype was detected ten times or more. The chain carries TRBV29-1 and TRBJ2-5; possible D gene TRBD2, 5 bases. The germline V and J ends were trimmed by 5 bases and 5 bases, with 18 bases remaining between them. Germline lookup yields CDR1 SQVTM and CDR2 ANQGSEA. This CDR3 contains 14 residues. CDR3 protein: CSVNNLLGVETQYF. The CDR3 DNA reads TGCAGCGTTAATAACCTACTGGGAGTTGAGACCCAGTACTTC.

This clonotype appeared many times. CDR3 region: CASMNSLGDQYF. The CDR3 nucleotides are TGTGCCAGCATGAACAGTCTTGGGGACCAGTACTTC. The chain recombines TRBV12-3 or TRBV12-4 with TRBJ2-5; D unclear. The CDR3 sequence is 12 residues long. With 7 bases removed from V and 10 bases from J, the gap between germline ends came to 16 bases.

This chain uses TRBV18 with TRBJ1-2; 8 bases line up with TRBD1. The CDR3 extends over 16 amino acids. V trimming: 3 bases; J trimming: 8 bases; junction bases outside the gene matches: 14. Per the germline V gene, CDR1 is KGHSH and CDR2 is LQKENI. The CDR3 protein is CASSPSGIQGASGYTF. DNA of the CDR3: TGTGCCAGCTCACCTTCCGGGATTCAGGGGGCGTCGGGCTACACCTTC.

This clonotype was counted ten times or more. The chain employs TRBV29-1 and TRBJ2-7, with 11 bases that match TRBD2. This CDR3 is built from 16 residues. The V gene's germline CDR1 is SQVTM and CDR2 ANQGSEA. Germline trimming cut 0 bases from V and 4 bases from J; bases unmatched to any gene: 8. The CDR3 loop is CSVEDELAGDLYEQYF. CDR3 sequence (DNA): TGCAGCGTTGAAGATGAACTAGCGGGAGACCTTTACGAGCAGTACTTC.

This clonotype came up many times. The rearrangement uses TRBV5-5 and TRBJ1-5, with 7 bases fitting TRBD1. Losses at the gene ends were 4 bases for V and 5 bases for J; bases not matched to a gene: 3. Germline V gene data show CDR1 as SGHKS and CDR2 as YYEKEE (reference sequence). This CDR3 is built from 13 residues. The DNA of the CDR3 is TGTGCCAGCAGCCGAGGGGGCGATCAGCCCCAGCATTTT. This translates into CASSRGGDQPQHF.

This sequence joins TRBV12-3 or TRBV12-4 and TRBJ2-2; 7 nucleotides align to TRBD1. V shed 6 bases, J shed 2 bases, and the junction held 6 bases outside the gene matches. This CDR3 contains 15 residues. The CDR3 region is CASSRTGDNTGELFF. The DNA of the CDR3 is TGTGCCAGCAGCCGGACAGGTGATAACACCGGGGAGCTGTTTTTT.

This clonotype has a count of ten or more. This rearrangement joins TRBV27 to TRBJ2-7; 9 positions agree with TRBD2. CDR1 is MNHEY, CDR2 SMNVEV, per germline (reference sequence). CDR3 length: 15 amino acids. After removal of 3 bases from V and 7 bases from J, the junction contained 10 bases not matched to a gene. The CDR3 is CASSLGHGGRDEQYF. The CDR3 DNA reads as TGTGCCAGCAGTTTGGGTCACGGCGGGAGGGATGAGCAGTACTTC.

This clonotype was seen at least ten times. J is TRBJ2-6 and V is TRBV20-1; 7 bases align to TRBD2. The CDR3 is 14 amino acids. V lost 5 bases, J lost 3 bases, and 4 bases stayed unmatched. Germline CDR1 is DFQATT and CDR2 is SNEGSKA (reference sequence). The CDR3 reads CSAPAGVGANVLTF. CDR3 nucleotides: TGCAGTGCTCCTGCGGGAGTTGGGGCCAACGTCCTGACTTTC.

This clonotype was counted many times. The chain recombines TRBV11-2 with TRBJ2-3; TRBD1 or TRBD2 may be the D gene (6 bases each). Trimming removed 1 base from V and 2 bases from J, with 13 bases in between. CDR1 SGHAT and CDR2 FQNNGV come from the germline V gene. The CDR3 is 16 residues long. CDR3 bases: TGTGCCAGCAGCTTAGTGGGGGGCGTCGACACAGATACGCAGTATTTT. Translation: CASSLVGGVDTDTQYF.

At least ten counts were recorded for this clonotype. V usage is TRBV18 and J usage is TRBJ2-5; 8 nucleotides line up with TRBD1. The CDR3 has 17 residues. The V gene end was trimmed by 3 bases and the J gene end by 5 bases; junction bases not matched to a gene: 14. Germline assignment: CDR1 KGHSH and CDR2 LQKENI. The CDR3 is CASSPSPKRTGMETQYF. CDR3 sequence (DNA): TGTGCCAGCTCACCCTCACCCAAAAGGACAGGGATGGAGACCCAGTACTTC.